These 17 T cell receptor beta chains were all obtained from the same sample, sequenced in a study of T cells after yellow fever vaccination. From the 5' RACE reads, TCRdb called clonotypes with MiXCR, one entry per CDR3 protein. The table has 300,000 or so distinct CDR3 sequences, around 6.8% seen once. The material was PBMCs, obtained roughly 45 days after the first yellow fever vaccination. Source of these receptors: a man aged 18-30 years who received the YFV17D yellow fever vaccine.

The CDR3 reads CSVEDVGQGRYNEQFF. The CDR3 coding sequence is TGCAGCGTTGAAGATGTCGGCCAGGGGAGGTACAATGAGCAGTTCTTC. The V gene is TRBV29-1, the J gene TRBJ2-1; tentatively, D is TRBD1 or TRBD2 (6 bases each). Trimming took 0 bases from V and 4 from J, leaving 16 bases between them. The CDR3 contains 16 residues. Germline V CDR1 and CDR2: SQVTM, ANQGSEA.

Many counts were recorded for this clonotype. J is TRBJ2-5 and V is TRBV11-2; D is undetermined. Trimming removed 7 bases from V and 2 bases from J, with 14 bases in between. CDR3 length: 14 residues. Germline values: CDR1 SGHAT, CDR2 FQNNGV. This CDR3 is CASTPTQGQETQYF. The CDR3 DNA reads TGTGCCAGCACCCCTACCCAAGGTCAAGAGACCCAGTACTTC.

There are many counts of this clonotype. The chain uses TRBV6-1 and TRBJ1-6; the D is unclear. Germline V gene lookup returns CDR1 MNHNS and CDR2 SASEGT. The CDR3 extends over 17 amino acids. Trimming removed 6 bases from V and 3 bases from J, with 18 bases in between. The CDR3 region has the DNA TGTGCCAGCAGGTCCCGGATAGTTGGGGACTATAATTCACCCCTCCACTTT. Protein sequence: CASRSRIVGDYNSPLHF.

In this sample, this clonotype turned up many times. V is TRBV3-1 and J is TRBJ2-5; 11 bases fit TRBD2. The CDR3 runs to 16 residues. J gave up 1 base and V 6 bases, and 7 bases lay outside the gene matches. Germline assignment: CDR1 LGHDT and CDR2 YNNKEL (reference sequence). The CDR3 loop is CASRSGLAEFQETQYF. Written as DNA, the CDR3 is TGTGCCAGCAGGTCGGGACTAGCGGAGTTCCAAGAGACCCAGTACTTC.

This clonotype was recorded at least ten times. The chain combines TRBV20-1 with TRBJ2-5; 10 bases fit TRBD2. The trim removed 3 bases at V and 4 bases at J, leaving 8 bases unmatched. Per germline, CDR1 DFQATT and CDR2 SNEGSKA (reference sequence). CDR3 length: 15 amino acids. The CDR3 DNA follows: TGCAGTGCTAGTCCGACTAGCGGGTATCGAGAGACCCAGTACTTC. Translated, it gives CSASPTSGYRETQYF.

Many counts were recorded for this clonotype. The chain employs TRBV12-3 or TRBV12-4 and TRBJ1-1; D is uncertain. This CDR3 region has 15 residues. Between the trimmed V and J ends, which lost 5 bases and 2 bases, there was a span of 15 bases. CDR3 sequence (DNA): TGTGCCAGCAGTCCACTCCCACAGCAAAACACTGAAGCTTTCTTT. Amino acids: CASSPLPQQNTEAFF.

In its sample, this clonotype was seen a few times. This chain joins TRBV2 and TRBJ2-7, with no clear D. Trimming shortened V by 4 bases and J by 2 bases, and 6 bases separated the two germline ends. The germline gives CDR1 SNHLY, CDR2 FYNNEI. The CDR3 sequence is 12 residues long. CDR3 loop: CASSGVAYEQYV. CDR3 DNA: TGTGCCAGCAGTGGAGTAGCCTACGAGCAGTACGTC.

This rearrangement joins TRBV3-1 to TRBJ1-1; D is unresolved. Trimming removed 2 bases at V and 8 bases at J, with 12 bases between. The CDR3 is 13 residues long. The germline V gene has CDR1 LGHDT and CDR2 YNNKEL (reference sequence). CDR3 nucleotides: TGTGCCAGCAGCCAAATGGACCGCACAGAAGCTTTCTTT. Amino acids: CASSQMDRTEAFF.

This clonotype was seen many times. The V call is TRBV12-3 or TRBV12-4, the J call TRBJ2-7, with TRBD1 matching over 7 bases. Trimming cost V 5 bases and J 3 bases; bases outside gene matches: 10. This CDR3 has 15 residues. Here the CDR3 reads CASSNKGTENYEQYF. CDR3 sequence (DNA): TGTGCCAGCAGTAATAAGGGGACAGAGAACTACGAGCAGTACTTC.

This clonotype was observed a handful of times. This rearrangement joins TRBV5-6 to TRBJ2-3; TRBD1 aligns across 10 bases. CDR3 length equals 16 residues. In germline, CDR1 is SGHDT, CDR2 YYEEEE. The V gene end was trimmed by 4 bases and the J gene end by 1 base; junction bases not matched to a gene: 6. CDR3 sequence (DNA): TGTGCCAGCAGCAGAACGACAGGGGGCGGCACAGATACGCAGTATTTT. Translation gives CASSRTTGGGTDTQYF.

The chain uses TRBV11-1 and TRBJ2-7; D remains unclear. V lost 1 base and J 2 bases, leaving 12 bases between the germline ends. Germline V gene data show CDR1 as SGHAT and CDR2 as FQDESV (reference sequence). This CDR3 has 15 amino acids. Written as DNA, the CDR3 is TGTGCCAGCAGCTTAGGCGAGATGGCTACCTACGAGCAGTACTTC. This gives the protein CASSLGEMATYEQYF. The full variable domain, in which reference TRBV11-1 and TRBJ2-7 provide the parts outside the CDR3, is EAEVAQSPRYKITEKSQAVAFWCDPISGHATLYWYRQILGQGPELLVQFQDESVVDDSQLPKDRFSAERLKGVDSTLKIQPAELGDSAMYLCASSLGEMATYEQYFGPGTRLTVT.

V and J are TRBV12-3 or TRBV12-4 and TRBJ2-3; TRBD2 matches at 8 bases. This CDR3 spans 17 amino acids. The ends lost 1 base at V and 4 bases at J; junction bases unmatched: 10. The chain's CDR3 is CASSLGPHRGGSDTQYF. As DNA, the CDR3 is TGTGCCAGCAGTTTAGGCCCTCATCGGGGGGGCTCAGATACGCAGTATTTT.

The V and J genes are TRBV30 and TRBJ1-5; D might be TRBD1 (6 bases). Germline V gene data show CDR1 as GTSNPN and CDR2 as SVGIG (reference sequence). Trimming left V 1 base short and J 9 bases short, with 10 bases between. The CDR3 length is 12 residues. The CDR3 sequence is CAWSARGRPQHF. The CDR3 region has the DNA TGTGCCTGGAGTGCCAGGGGAAGGCCCCAGCATTTT. Full variable domain (outside the CDR3, taken from reference TRBV30 and TRBJ1-5): SQTIHQWPATLVQPVGSPLSLECTVEGTSNPNLYWYRQAAGRGLQLLFYSVGIGQISSEVPQNLSASRPQDRQFILSSKKLLLSDSGFYLCAWSARGRPQHFGDGTRLSIL.

V is TRBV15 and J is TRBJ1-6, with unresolved D. This CDR3 is 15 amino acids long. Trimming took off 0 bases at V and 9 bases at J, with 12 bases between the two ends. Germline CDR1 is LNHNV and CDR2 is YYDKDF (reference sequence). The CDR3 bases are TGTGCCACCAGCAGAGATCGGGCTACGGGTTCACCCCTCCACTTT. Protein sequence: CATSRDRATGSPLHF. The full variable domain, with the rest looked up from reference TRBV15 and TRBJ1-6, is DAMVIQNPRYQVTQFGKPVTLSCSQTLNHNVMYWYQQKSSQAPKLLFHYYDKDFNNEADTPDNFQSRRPNTSFCFLDIRSPGLGDTAMYLCATSRDRATGSPLHFGNGTRLTVT.

The chain has TRBV7-9 and TRBJ2-2; 12 bases are shared with TRBD2. Trimming removed 5 bases from V and 7 bases from J; junction bases left unmatched: 11. The CDR3 covers 17 residues. Germline V lookup: CDR1 SEHNR, CDR2 FQNEAQ (reference sequence). Here the CDR3 reads CASSPRLAGDLNGELFF. CDR3 coding DNA: TGTGCCAGCAGCCCGCGACTAGCGGGGGACCTAAACGGGGAGCTGTTTTTT.

The V call is TRBV20-1, the J call TRBJ1-5; possible D gene TRBD1, 5 bases. This CDR3 has 14 residues. CDR1 and CDR2 (germline): DFQATT, SNEGSKA (reference sequence). The V and J ends lost 6 bases and 5 bases respectively, with 17 bases between them. The CDR3 nucleotides are TGCAGTGCGAACGACCCCGGGGGGGATCAGCCCCAGCATTTT. It codes for CSANDPGGDQPQHF.

In this sample, this clonotype turned up a few times. The V call is TRBV20-1, the J call TRBJ2-5; possibly TRBD2 for D (6 bases). The CDR3 sequence is 13 residues long. CDR1 is DFQATT and CDR2 is SNEGSKA in the germline V gene (reference sequence). The V gene lost 7 bases and the J gene lost 3 bases, with 15 bases spanning the gap. CDR3 loop: CSEGLEPEETQYF. CDR3 sequence (DNA): TGCAGTGAGGGACTCGAACCTGAAGAGACCCAGTACTTC.